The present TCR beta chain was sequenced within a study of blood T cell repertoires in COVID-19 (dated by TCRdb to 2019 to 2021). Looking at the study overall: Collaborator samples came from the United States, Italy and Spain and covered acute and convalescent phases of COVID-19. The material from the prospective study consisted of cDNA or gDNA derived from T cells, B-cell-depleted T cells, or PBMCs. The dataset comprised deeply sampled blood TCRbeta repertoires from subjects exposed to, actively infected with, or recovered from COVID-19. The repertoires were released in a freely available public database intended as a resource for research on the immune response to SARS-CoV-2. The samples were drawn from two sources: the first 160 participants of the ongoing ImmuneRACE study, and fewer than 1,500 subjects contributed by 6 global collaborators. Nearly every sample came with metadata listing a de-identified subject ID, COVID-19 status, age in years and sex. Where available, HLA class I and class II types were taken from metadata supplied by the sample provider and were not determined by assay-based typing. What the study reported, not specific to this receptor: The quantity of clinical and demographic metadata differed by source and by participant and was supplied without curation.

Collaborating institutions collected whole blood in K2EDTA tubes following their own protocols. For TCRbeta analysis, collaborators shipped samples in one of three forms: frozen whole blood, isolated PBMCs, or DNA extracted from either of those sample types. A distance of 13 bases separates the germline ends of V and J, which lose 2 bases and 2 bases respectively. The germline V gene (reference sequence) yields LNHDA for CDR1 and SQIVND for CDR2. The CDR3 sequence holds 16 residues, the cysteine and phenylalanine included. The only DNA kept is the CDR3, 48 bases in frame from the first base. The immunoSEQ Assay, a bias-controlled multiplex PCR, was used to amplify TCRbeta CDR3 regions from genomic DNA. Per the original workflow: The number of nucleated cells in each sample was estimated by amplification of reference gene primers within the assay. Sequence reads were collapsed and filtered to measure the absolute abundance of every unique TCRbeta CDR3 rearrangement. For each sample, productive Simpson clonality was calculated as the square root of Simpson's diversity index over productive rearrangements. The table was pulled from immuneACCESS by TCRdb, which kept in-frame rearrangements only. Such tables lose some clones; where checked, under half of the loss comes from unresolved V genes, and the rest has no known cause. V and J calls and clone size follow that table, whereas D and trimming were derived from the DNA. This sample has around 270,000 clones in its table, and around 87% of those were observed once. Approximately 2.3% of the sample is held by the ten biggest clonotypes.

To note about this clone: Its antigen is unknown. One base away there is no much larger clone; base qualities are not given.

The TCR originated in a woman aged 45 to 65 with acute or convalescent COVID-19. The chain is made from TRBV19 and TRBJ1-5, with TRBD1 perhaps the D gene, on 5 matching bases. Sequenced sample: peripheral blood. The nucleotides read TGTGCCAGTAGTATAAATCGGGGGGATGGCAATCAGCCCCAGCATTTT. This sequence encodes CASSINRGDGNQPQHF.